The 11 T cell receptor beta chains listed next were all sequenced from one sample in a study of early T cells in non-severe SARS-CoV-2 infection. TCRdb independently ran MiXCR on the 5' RACE reads; one entry per CDR3 protein. The sample shows under 70,000 distinct CDR3 sequences, more than 4% of them seen only once. Sequenced material: whole blood. The source of these receptors is an adult who was a healthcare worker with PCR-confirmed SARS-CoV-2 infection or an uninfected control (not recorded which).

This clonotype was recorded many times. The V call is TRBV7-9, the J call TRBJ2-1; D may be TRBD2 (7 bases). Germline V lookup: CDR1 SEHNR, CDR2 FQNEAQ (reference sequence). The CDR3 has 17 residues. Trimming cost V 3 bases and J 6 bases, with 21 bases left between them. CDR3 DNA sequence: TGTGCCAGCAGCTTGCCCTCATTGGGGGGGCCGTCCAATGAGCAGTTCTTC. It yields the protein CASSLPSLGGPSNEQFF.

This clonotype was counted many times. V and J are TRBV20-1 and TRBJ2-6; 10 bases are a match to TRBD1. Losses at the gene ends were 2 bases for V and 2 bases for J; bases not matched to a gene: 6. In germline, CDR1 is DFQATT, CDR2 SNEGSKA (reference sequence). CDR3 length: 17 amino acids. The CDR3 DNA reads as TGCAGTGCTAGAAGAGGGACAGGGGCTCCTGGGGCCAACGTCCTGACTTTC. Amino acid sequence: CSARRGTGAPGANVLTF.

The chain uses TRBV20-1 and TRBJ2-7; D gene uncertain. The CDR3 runs 14 residues. Trimming left V 5 bases short and J 4 bases short, with 18 bases between. Germline V lookup: CDR1 DFQATT, CDR2 SNEGSKA (reference sequence). The CDR3 reads CSARPPAIRYEQYF. In nucleotides, the CDR3 is TGCAGTGCTCGGCCCCCCGCAATACGGTACGAGCAGTACTTC.

This clonotype occurred many times. The CDR3 protein is CAISDNGGYQETQYF. The CDR3 bases are TGTGCCATCAGTGATAACGGGGGGTACCAAGAGACCCAGTACTTC. The rearrangement uses TRBV10-3 and TRBJ2-5; 7 bases agree with TRBD2. V lost 3 bases, J lost 0 bases, and 4 bases stayed unmatched. This CDR3 has 15 amino acids. CDR1 and CDR2 (germline): ENHRY, SYGVKD.

The chain employs TRBV25-1 and TRBJ2-1; D gene unclear. V was clipped by 3 bases and J by 0 bases, with 9 bases between them. There are 15 residues in the CDR3. CDR1 and CDR2 (germline): MGHDK, SYGVNS. As DNA, the CDR3 is TGTGCCAGCAGTGAGCCCCGGAGCTCCTACAATGAGCAGTTCTTC. It is translated as CASSEPRSSYNEQFF.

The CDR3 region is CASSWGSVAYNEQFF. For the CDR3, the DNA is TGTGCCAGCAGCTGGGGTAGTGTCGCCTACAATGAGCAGTTCTTC. The genes are TRBV5-4 and TRBJ2-1; D is unresolved. Germline V gene lookup returns CDR1 SGHNT and CDR2 YYREEE (reference sequence). Trimming stripped 3 bases from V and 2 bases from J, with 12 bases between. This CDR3 comprises 15 residues.

This clonotype showed up many times. The rearrangement links TRBV6-5 to TRBJ2-1, with TRBD1 as a possible D gene (6 bases). V lost 6 bases and J 6 bases, leaving 21 bases between the germline ends. Germline V gene sequence: CDR1 MNHEY, CDR2 SVGAGI. This CDR3 comprises 16 residues. The CDR3 loop reads CASSLNAGVPVNEQFF. CDR3 nucleotides: TGTGCCAGCAGCCTAAACGCAGGGGTCCCGGTCAATGAGCAGTTCTTC.

At least ten counts were recorded for this clonotype. The chain has TRBV20-1 and TRBJ1-2; D not resolved. Germline CDR1 reads DFQATT; CDR2 reads SNEGSKA (reference sequence). The CDR3 extends over 13 amino acids. The V gene lost 6 bases and the J gene lost 5 bases, with 16 bases spanning the gap. The CDR3: CSAPGGVGYGYTF. In nucleotides, the CDR3 is TGCAGTGCCCCCGGCGGGGTAGGGTATGGCTACACCTTC.

This clonotype was seen many times. The chain employs TRBV20-1 and TRBJ1-2; TRBD1 agrees at 8 bases. CDR1 DFQATT and CDR2 SNEGSKA come from the germline V gene (reference sequence). J gave up 2 bases and V 5 bases, and 10 bases lay outside the gene matches. CDR3 size: 15 residues. CDR3 loop: CSAQDPAGGNYGYTF. Written as DNA, the CDR3 is TGCAGTGCTCAGGATCCTGCAGGGGGCAACTATGGCTACACCTTC.

The rearrangement links TRBV7-6 to TRBJ2-3; D is unclear. The CDR3 is made up of 15 amino acids. Trimming cost V 0 bases and J 6 bases, with 13 bases left between them. CDR1 and CDR2 from the germline V gene are SGHVS and FNYEAQ. CDR3 residues: CASSLAFEVGDTQYF. The CDR3 coding sequence is TGTGCCAGCAGCTTAGCGTTTGAGGTCGGTGATACGCAGTATTTT.

This clonotype was seen repeatedly, ten times or more. The chain links TRBV6-2 or TRBV6-3 to TRBJ2-3; 10 bases map to TRBD2. Germline trimming cut 6 bases from V and 1 base from J; bases unmatched to any gene: 7. There are 16 residues in the CDR3. Germline-derived CDR1 and CDR2 are MNHEY and SVGEGT. The CDR3 sequence is CASRRHLAGGTDTQYF. The CDR3 DNA reads as TGTGCCAGCAGACGGCATCTAGCGGGGGGCACAGATACGCAGTATTTT.